This TCR beta chain was identified during a study of CD8 T cells in ankylosing spondylitis. Notes on the study in general: In synovial fluid and blood from reactive arthritis, some motif variants were previously reported. Ankylosing spondylitis blood appeared to carry a characteristic TCR beta motif of roughly eight highly homologous variants.

TCRdb called the 5' RACE reads again in MiXCR, with one record for every CDR3 protein. The data show a few hundred thousand distinct CDR3 sequences, with approximately 22% seen just once and roughly 13% held by the top ten. This clonotype was seen only a few times. No antigen is known for it. CDR3 length equals 15 residues. V lost 4 bases, J lost 0 bases, and 11 bases lay in between. Germline CDR1 SGHTA, CDR2 FQGNSA. The chain carries TRBV7-2 and TRBJ2-3; a possible D gene is TRBD1 (5 bases). The material sequenced was blood, either unsorted or a sorted T cell fraction (not recorded which). The origin of this receptor is a male donor with ankylosing spondylitis or in good health (not recorded which). The CDR3: CASSSDGQSTDTQYF. Here the CDR3 DNA reads TGTGCCAGCAGCTCAGACGGACAAAGCACAGATACGCAGTATTTT.